This paragraph reports one T cell receptor (beta chain). This sample stems from a study of blood T cells in healthy people across ages. Next came a second PCR, run for about 6 to 12 cycles, which used a sample-barcoded 5' primer along with a J-beta primer mix. TCRdb re-derived calls from the 5' RACE reads in MiXCR, one entry per CDR3 protein. This table has about 1.8 million distinct CDR3 sequences, 49% appearing once. Germline CDR1 is SEHNR and CDR2 is FQNEAQ (reference sequence). The CDR3 spans 14 residues. The V segment lost 7 bases and the J segment 6 bases; nucleotides outside the gene matches: 9.

The V and J genes are TRBV7-9 and TRBJ1-2, with 9 bases matching TRBD1. The sequenced sample consisted of blood. The receptor was derived from a woman aged 40 to 50 in good health. CDR3 DNA: TGTGCCAGCACCCCTGCGGGACAGGGTCATGGCTACACCTTC. Translation gives CASTPAGQGHGYTF.